The rows below give T cell receptor beta chains drawn from one sample of a study of cytomegalovirus exposure and HLA in healthy donors. Sequencing was performed with immunoSEQ multiplex PCR; in TCRdb, only in-frame clones are kept and a portion is missing. The sample lists 220,000 or so clones, just over 90% occurring once. Sequenced: PBMCs. These receptors all come from a young woman in good health and CMV-seronegative. Both conserved end residues are part of each CDR3. D genes are given only for firm matches. Size is omitted from some rows. Given values are once, few, many or a class for expanded clones.

>NA|TRBD1|TRBJ1-3|TRBV16
CASSQKTGASGNTIYF
TGTGCCAGCAGCCAGAAGACAGGGGCCTCTGGAAACACCATATATTTT
>NA|NA|TRBJ2-2|TRBV6-1
CASSEAPTPNTGELFF
TGTGCCAGCAGTGAAGCCCCGACTCCTAACACCGGGGAGCTGTTTTTT
>NA|TRBD1|TRBJ1-1|TRBV13
CASSLKGRDSWNTEAFF
TGTGCCAGCAGCTTAAAGGGGCGGGACAGCTGGAACACTGAAGCTTTCTTT
>NA|TRBD2|TRBJ2-5|TRBV5-6
CASSLIPSGNQETQYF
TGTGCCAGCAGCTTGATCCCTAGCGGGAATCAAGAGACCCAGTACTTC
>NA|NA|TRBJ2-5|TRBV7-9
CASSLSNNSRAEQETQYF
TGTGCCAGCAGCTTATCCAATAACTCACGAGCGGAGCAAGAGACCCAGTACTTC
>NA|TRBD1|TRBJ2-3|TRBV7-8
CASFRTGRSDTQYF
TGTGCCAGCTTCCGGACAGGGCGCTCAGATACGCAGTATTTT
>NA|TRBD1|TRBJ2-1|TRBV30
CAWGQQGAGEQFF
TGTGCCTGGGGTCAGCAGGGGGCTGGGGAGCAGTTCTTC
>NA|NA|TRBJ2-5|TRBV29-1
CSVEAGETQYF
TGCAGCGTTGAGGCGGGAGAGACCCAGTACTTC
>NA|NA|TRBJ2-3|TRBV30
CAWSGGSTDTQYF
TGTGCCTGGAGTGGAGGGAGCACAGATACGCAGTATTTT
>NA|NA|TRBJ1-2|TRBV7-9
CASSLGATYGYTF
TGTGCCAGCAGCTTGGGGGCTACCTATGGCTACACCTTC
>once|TRBD1|TRBJ2-1|TRBV12-5
CASGNRGDEQFF
TGTGCTAGTGGCAACAGGGGGGATGAGCAGTTCTTC
>few|NA|TRBJ1-6|TRBV5-4
CASSLGGAPLHF
TGTGCCAGCAGCTTGGGTGGAGCACCCCTCCACTTT
>NA|NA|TRBJ2-5|TRBV5-1
CASSSAAGRETQYF
TGCGCCAGCAGCTCGGCGGCAGGGCGAGAGACCCAGTACTTC
>NA|NA|TRBJ2-1|TRBV30
CAWSVRQGSYNEQFF
TGTGCCTGGAGTGTAAGGCAGGGCTCCTACAATGAGCAGTTCTTC
>NA|TRBD2|TRBJ2-5|TRBV5-1
CASSRSWTSGQETQYF
TGCGCCAGCAGCCGATCATGGACTAGCGGCCAAGAGACCCAGTACTTC
>few|NA|TRBJ1-2|TRBV30
CAWSVDSSGGYTF
TGTGCCTGGAGTGTTGACAGTTCCGGCGGCTACACCTTC
>NA|TRBD1|TRBJ1-6|TRBV5-1
CASSWSTGGRVNSPLHF
TGCGCCAGCAGCTGGAGTACAGGGGGCAGGGTGAATTCACCCCTCCACTTT
>NA|NA|TRBJ2-7|TRBV29-1
CSVGAGAYEQYF
TGCAGCGTTGGGGCAGGGGCCTACGAGCAGTACTTC
>NA|TRBD1|TRBJ1-3|TRBV18
CASSPPGTGRRNTIYF
TGTGCCAGCTCACCACCTGGGACAGGCAGACGAAACACCATATATTTT
>NA|NA|TRBJ2-7|TRBV5-1
CASSLDPGGNEQYF
TGCGCCAGCAGCTTGGATCCAGGGGGGAACGAGCAGTACTTC
>NA|NA|TRBJ2-7|TRBV30
CASGQRPYEQYF
TGTGCCTCCGGACAGAGACCCTACGAGCAGTACTTC
>NA|NA|TRBJ1-3|TRBV30
CAWRTPGAGNTIYF
TGTGCCTGGAGGACTCCAGGGGCCGGAAACACCATATATTTT
>NA|NA|TRBJ1-3|TRBV9
CASSVASDNGNTIYF
TGTGCCAGCAGCGTAGCTTCGGACAATGGAAACACCATATATTTT
>NA|TRBD2|TRBJ2-7|TRBV19
CASSLAGDTYEQYF
TGTGCCAGTAGTCTAGCGGGAGACACCTACGAGCAGTACTTC
>NA|TRBD1|TRBJ1-5|TRBV30
CAWTPGTGGHQPQHF
TGTGCCTGGACCCCCGGGACAGGGGGCCATCAGCCCCAGCATTTT
>NA|NA|TRBJ2-1|TRBV5-1
CASSLNNEQFF
TGCGCCAGCAGCCTAAACAATGAGCAGTTCTTC
>NA|TRBD2|TRBJ2-1|TRBV2
CASSESRDMTSGSSNEQFF
TGTGCCAGCAGTGAGAGCAGGGACATGACTAGCGGGAGTAGCAATGAGCAGTTCTTC
>NA|TRBD2|TRBJ2-1|TRBV5-6
CASSLSSGGNEQFF
TGTGCCAGCAGCTTGAGTAGCGGGGGCAATGAGCAGTTCTTC
>NA|NA|TRBJ2-7|TRBV11-3
CASSFTQGGEQYF
TGTGCCAGCAGCTTTACTCAGGGTGGCGAGCAGTACTTC
>NA|TRBD2|TRBJ2-7|TRBV18
CASSPQGLARASYEQYF
TGTGCCAGCTCACCACAAGGACTAGCGAGAGCCTCCTACGAGCAGTACTTC
>NA|TRBD1|TRBJ1-4|TRBV18
CASSPDVTGTGGGKLFF
TGTGCCAGCTCACCTGATGTAACCGGGACAGGGGGCGGAAAACTGTTTTTT
>NA|TRBD2|TRBJ2-1|TRBV9
CASSKDRLAGGNNEQFF
TGTGCCAGCAGCAAAGACCGCCTAGCGGGAGGTAACAATGAGCAGTTCTTC
>NA|NA|TRBJ1-2|TRBV4-1
CASSQYPSFQGRTENGYTF
TGCGCCAGCAGCCAATACCCCTCTTTTCAGGGGCGGACGGAAAATGGCTACACCTTC
>NA|NA|TRBJ2-7|TRBV7-2
CASSLTSGSYEQYF
TGTGCCAGCAGCTTAACTAGTGGCTCCTACGAGCAGTACTTC
>NA|NA|TRBJ1-6|TRBV6-6
CASSYFQDSPLHF
TGTGCCAGCAGTTACTTTCAGGATTCACCCCTCCACTTT
>NA|TRBD2|TRBJ2-2|TRBV4-2
CASSRTSEAGELFF
TGTGCCAGCAGCCGGACTAGCGAGGCCGGGGAGCTGTTTTTT
>NA|TRBD2|TRBJ2-1|TRBV10-2
CASSATGGSYNEQFF
TGCGCCAGCAGTGCAACGGGAGGGTCCTACAATGAGCAGTTCTTC
>once|TRBD1|TRBJ2-7|TRBV28
CASSLTGGNSYEQYF
TGTGCCAGCAGTCTGACAGGGGGGAACTCCTACGAGCAGTACTTC
>few|TRBD1|TRBJ1-2|TRBV30
CAWSAWTGDGYTF
TGTGCCTGGAGTGCCTGGACAGGGGATGGCTACACCTTC
>once|NA|TRBJ1-2|TRBV25-1
CASSPSWGGSLAYGYTF
TGTGCCAGCAGTCCCTCTTGGGGCGGATCCCTTGCTTATGGCTACACCTTC
>NA|NA|TRBJ1-5|TRBV18
CASSLDSNQPQHF
TGTGCCAGCTCCCTAGACAGCAATCAGCCCCAGCATTTT
>NA|TRBD1|TRBJ2-7|TRBV7-9
CASNLPGTGDGEQYF
TGTGCCAGCAATTTGCCGGGGACAGGGGATGGCGAGCAGTACTTC
>NA|NA|TRBJ2-5|TRBV5-1
CASSFGETQYF
TGCGCCAGCAGCTTCGGGGAGACCCAGTACTTC
>once|TRBD1|TRBJ1-1|TRBV2
CASSHLDRGHTEAFF
TGTGCCAGCAGTCACCTGGACAGGGGTCACACTGAAGCTTTCTTT
>NA|NA|TRBJ1-2|TRBV6-1
CASRAGQHQNYGYTF
TGTGCCAGCAGAGCCGGACAGCACCAAAACTATGGCTACACCTTC
>NA|NA|TRBJ2-2|TRBV4-1
CASSPSGWGDTGELFF
TGCGCCAGCAGCCCCAGCGGGTGGGGGGACACCGGGGAGCTGTTTTTT
>NA|TRBD2|TRBJ2-5|TRBV27
CASSRLAGGWETQYF
TGTGCCAGCAGCCGACTAGCGGGAGGATGGGAGACCCAGTACTTC
>NA|TRBD2|TRBJ2-7|TRBV2
CASSVGEREFLYEQYF
TGTGCCAGCAGTGTGGGTGAGCGGGAGTTCCTCTACGAGCAGTACTTC